This T cell receptor (beta chain) appears in the sequencing data of a study of Ad26.COV2.S vaccination and SARS-CoV-2 variants. Study context: Once or twice, 56 days apart, Ad26.COV2.S was delivered intramuscularly.

Treatment: roughly 20 received Ad26.COV2.S at low or high dose, single or two shots; roughly five received placebo; per-sample allocation not given. Material that was analyzed had been drawn on day 63 after the first vaccine or placebo injection. After removal of 2 bases from V and 2 bases from J, the junction contained 2 bases not matched to a gene. The germline CDR1 and CDR2 sequences are PRHDT and FYEKMQ (reference sequence). This CDR3 is built from 16 residues. Sequencing used immunoSEQ multiplex PCR; TCRdb keeps in-frame clones, though not all of them. This sample yields approximately 350,000 clones, of which roughly four fifths are seen a single time; 7% to 9.5% belongs to the top ten. About this clone: Antigen: not known.

Study results and limitations: Responses of spike-specific T cells (both CD8+ and CD4+) reportedly showed substantial breadth after vaccination.

The genes are TRBV13 and TRBJ2-3, with 12 bases identical to TRBD2. The sequencing used peripheral blood, collected in a trial of Ad26.COV2.S vaccine versus placebo. This TCR was recovered from a person between 18 and 59 years old who received the Ad26.COV2.S COVID-19 vaccine or a placebo. The CDR3 here is CASSLRTSGVTDTQYF. CDR3 in DNA: TGTGCCAGCAGCTTAAGGACTAGCGGGGTCACAGATACGCAGTATTTT.